This entry is about one T cell receptor beta chain. Germline CDR1 reads LNHNV; CDR2 reads YYDKDF (reference sequence). The CDR3 has 13 residues. Losses at the gene ends were 5 bases for V and 5 bases for J; bases not matched to a gene: 4. Profiling relied on immunoSEQ multiplex PCR, and the TCRdb table lists in-frame clones only, not all of them. The table includes around 99,000 clones, just under 95% detected once. This entry is derived from a study of T cell changes during pregnancy in multiple sclerosis. This TCR came from a female donor in good health, enrolled as a control in a pregnancy study. Source: peripheral blood, taken in the third trimester of pregnancy. The chain couples TRBV15 to TRBJ2-7; 9 nucleotides align to TRBD1. CDR3 sequence: CATSVDRGDEQYF. The CDR3 bases are TGTGCCACCAGCGTAGACAGGGGGGACGAGCAGTACTTC.